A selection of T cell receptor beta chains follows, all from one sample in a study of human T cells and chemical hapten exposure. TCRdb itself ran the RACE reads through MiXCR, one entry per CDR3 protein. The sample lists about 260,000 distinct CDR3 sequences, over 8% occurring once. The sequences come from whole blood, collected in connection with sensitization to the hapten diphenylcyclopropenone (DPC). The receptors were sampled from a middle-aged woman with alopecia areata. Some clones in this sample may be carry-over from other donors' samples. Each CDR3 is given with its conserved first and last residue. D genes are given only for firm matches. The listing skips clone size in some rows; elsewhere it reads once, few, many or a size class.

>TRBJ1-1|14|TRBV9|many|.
CASSPSLMNTEAFF
TGTGCCAGCAGCCCATCACTCATGAACACTGAAGCTTTCTTT
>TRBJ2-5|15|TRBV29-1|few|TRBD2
CSARLLAGGGETQYF
TGCAGCGCACGCCTACTAGCGGGAGGAGGGGAGACCCAGTACTTC
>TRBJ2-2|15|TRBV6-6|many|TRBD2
CASSYAGGRAGELFF
TGTGCCAGCAGTTACGCGGGAGGGCGCGCCGGGGAGCTGTTTTTT
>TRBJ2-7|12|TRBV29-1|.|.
CSVVPTYYEQYF
TGCAGCGTTGTGCCCACCTACTACGAGCAGTACTTC
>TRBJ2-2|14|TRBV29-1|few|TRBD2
CSVWTSVNTGELFF
TGCAGCGTTTGGACTAGCGTGAACACCGGGGAGCTGTTTTTT
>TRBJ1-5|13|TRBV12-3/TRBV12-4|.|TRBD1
CASSIGQDQPQHF
TGTGCCAGCAGTATCGGACAGGATCAGCCCCAGCATTTT
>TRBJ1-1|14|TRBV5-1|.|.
CANSPGWEETEAFF
TGCGCCAACAGCCCGGGATGGGAGGAGACTGAAGCTTTCTTT
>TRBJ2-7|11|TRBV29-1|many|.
CSVQTGNEQYF
TGCAGCGTCCAAACGGGGAACGAGCAGTACTTC
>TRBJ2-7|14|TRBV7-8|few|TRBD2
CASSLLLAPYEQYF
TGTGCCAGCAGCTTACTACTAGCGCCCTACGAGCAGTACTTC
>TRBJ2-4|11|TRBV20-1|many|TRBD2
CSATTSGSRYF
TGCAGTGCAACGACTAGCGGGAGTCGGTACTTC
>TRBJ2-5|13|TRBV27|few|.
CASSRWAQETQYF
TGTGCCAGCAGTCGGTGGGCCCAAGAGACCCAGTACTTC